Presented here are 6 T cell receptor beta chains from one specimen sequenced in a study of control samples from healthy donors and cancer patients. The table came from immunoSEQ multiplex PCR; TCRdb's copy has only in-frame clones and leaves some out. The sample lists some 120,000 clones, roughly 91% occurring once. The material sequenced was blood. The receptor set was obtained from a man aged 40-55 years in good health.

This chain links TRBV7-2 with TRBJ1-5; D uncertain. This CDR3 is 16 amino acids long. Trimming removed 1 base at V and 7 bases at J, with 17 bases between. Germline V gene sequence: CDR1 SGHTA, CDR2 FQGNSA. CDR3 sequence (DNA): TGTGCCAGCAGCTTAGAGAGTGGCCGAGGGAGCCAGCCCCAGCATTTT. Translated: CASSLESGRGSQPQHF.

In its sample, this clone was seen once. The CDR3: CASSQEGPGNTEAFF. DNA for the CDR3: TGTGCCAGCAGCCAAGAGGGACCCGGGAACACTGAAGCTTTCTTT. J is TRBJ1-1 and V is TRBV3-1 (or the pseudogene TRBV3-2); D possibly corresponds to TRBD1 (5 bases). V was cut by 0 bases and J by 1 base, with 9 bases left in between. The germline V gene encodes CDR1 LGHDT and CDR2 YNNKEL (reference sequence). The CDR3 totals 15 residues.

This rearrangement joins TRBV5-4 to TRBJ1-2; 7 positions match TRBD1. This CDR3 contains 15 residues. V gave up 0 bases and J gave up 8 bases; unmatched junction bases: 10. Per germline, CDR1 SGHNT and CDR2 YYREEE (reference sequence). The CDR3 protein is CASSLEDRASTGYTF. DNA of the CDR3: TGTGCCAGCAGCTTGGAAGACAGGGCCTCGACGGGCTACACCTTC.

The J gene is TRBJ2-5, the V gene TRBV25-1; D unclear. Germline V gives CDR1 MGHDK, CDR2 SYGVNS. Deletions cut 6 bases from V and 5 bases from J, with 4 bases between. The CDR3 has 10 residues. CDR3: CASSWETQYF. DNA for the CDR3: TGTGCCAGCAGCTGGGAGACCCAGTACTTC.

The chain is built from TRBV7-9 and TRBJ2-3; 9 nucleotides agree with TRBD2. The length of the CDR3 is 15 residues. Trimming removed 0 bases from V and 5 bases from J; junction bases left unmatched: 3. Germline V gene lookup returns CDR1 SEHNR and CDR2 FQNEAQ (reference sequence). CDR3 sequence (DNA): TGTGCCAGCAGCTTAGCGCGGGGGGGAGGAGATACGCAGTATTTT. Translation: CASSLARGGGDTQYF.

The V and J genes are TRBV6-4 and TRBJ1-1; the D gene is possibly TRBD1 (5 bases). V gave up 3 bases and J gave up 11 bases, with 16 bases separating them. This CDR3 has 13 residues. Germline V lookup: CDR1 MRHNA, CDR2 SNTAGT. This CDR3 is CASSEAPGSRAFF. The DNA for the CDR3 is TGTGCCAGCAGTGAGGCCCCAGGGAGCCGCGCTTTCTTT.